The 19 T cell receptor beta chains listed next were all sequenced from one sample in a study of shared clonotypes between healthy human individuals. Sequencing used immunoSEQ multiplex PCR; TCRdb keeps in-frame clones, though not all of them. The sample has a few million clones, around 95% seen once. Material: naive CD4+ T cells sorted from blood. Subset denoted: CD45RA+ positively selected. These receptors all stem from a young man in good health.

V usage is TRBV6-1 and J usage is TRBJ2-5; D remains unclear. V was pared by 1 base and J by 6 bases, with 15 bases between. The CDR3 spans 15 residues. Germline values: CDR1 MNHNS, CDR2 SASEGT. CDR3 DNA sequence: TGTGCCAGCAGTGAAGGTCCGGCTGGAAGACAGACCCAGTACTTC. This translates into CASSEGPAGRQTQYF.

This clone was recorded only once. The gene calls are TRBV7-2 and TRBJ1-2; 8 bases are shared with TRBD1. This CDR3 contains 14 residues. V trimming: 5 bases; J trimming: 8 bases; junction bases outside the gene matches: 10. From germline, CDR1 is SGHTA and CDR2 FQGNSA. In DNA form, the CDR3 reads TGTGCCAGCAGCGGAAATCGGACAGGGAGGGGCTACACCTTC. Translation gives CASSGNRTGRGYTF.

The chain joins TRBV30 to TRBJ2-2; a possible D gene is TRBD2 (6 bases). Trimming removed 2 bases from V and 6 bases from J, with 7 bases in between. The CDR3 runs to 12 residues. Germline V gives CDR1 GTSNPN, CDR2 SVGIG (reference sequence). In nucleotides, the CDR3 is TGTGCCTGGAGTTTAGCGGCCGGGGAGCTGTTTTTT. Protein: CAWSLAAGELFF. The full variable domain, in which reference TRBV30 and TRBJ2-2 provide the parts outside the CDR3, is SQTIHQWPATLVQPVGSPLSLECTVEGTSNPNLYWYRQAAGRGLQLLFYSVGIGQISSEVPQNLSASRPQDRQFILSSKKLLLSDSGFYLCAWSLAAGELFFGEGSRLTVL.

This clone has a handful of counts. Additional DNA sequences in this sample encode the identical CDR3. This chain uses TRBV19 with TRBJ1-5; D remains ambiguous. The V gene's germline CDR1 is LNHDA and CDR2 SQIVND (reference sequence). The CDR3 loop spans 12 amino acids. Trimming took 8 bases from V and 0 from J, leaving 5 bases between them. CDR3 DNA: TGTGCCAGTTCGGGTAGCAATCAGCCCCAGCATTTT. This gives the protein CASSGSNQPQHF.

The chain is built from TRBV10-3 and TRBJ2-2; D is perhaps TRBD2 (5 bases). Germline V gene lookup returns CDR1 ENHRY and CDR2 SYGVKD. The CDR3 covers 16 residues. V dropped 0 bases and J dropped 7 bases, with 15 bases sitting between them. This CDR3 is CAISESGVNGNGELFF. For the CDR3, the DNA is TGTGCCATCAGTGAGTCCGGGGTTAACGGGAACGGGGAGCTGTTTTTT.

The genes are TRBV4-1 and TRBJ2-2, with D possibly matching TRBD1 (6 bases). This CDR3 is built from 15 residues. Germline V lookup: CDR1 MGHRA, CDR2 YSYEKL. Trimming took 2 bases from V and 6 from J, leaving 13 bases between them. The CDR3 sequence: CASSQSPGDPGELFF. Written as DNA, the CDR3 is TGCGCCAGCAGCCAAAGCCCAGGGGATCCCGGGGAGCTGTTTTTT.

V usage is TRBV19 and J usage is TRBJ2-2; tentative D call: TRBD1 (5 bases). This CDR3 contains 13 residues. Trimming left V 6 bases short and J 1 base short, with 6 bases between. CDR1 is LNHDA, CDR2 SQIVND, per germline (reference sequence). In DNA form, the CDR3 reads TGTGCCAGTAGCCAGGGGAACACCGGGGAGCTGTTTTTT. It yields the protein CASSQGNTGELFF.

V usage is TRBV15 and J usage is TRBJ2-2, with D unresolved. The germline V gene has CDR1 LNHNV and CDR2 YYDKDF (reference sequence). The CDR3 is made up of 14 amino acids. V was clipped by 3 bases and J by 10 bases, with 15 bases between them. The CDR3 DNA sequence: TGTGCCACCAGCAGGTCATTCGAGGCATTGGAGCTGTTTTTT. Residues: CATSRSFEALELFF.

CDR3 region: CASSERGGFSGNTIYF. CDR3 sequence (DNA): TGTGCCAGCAGTGAGCGTGGAGGGTTCTCTGGAAACACCATATATTTT. The chain combines TRBV6-4 with TRBJ1-3, with D unclear. The CDR3 is 16 residues long. V lost 3 bases and J lost 0, with 12 bases in between. Germline values: CDR1 MRHNA, CDR2 SNTAGT.

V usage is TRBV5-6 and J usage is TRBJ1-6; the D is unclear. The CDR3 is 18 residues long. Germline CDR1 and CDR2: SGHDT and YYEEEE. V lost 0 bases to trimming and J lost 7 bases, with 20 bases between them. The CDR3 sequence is CASSLGASGILGNSPLHF. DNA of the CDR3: TGTGCCAGCAGCTTGGGCGCCAGCGGTATCCTAGGGAATTCACCCCTCCACTTT.

The CDR3 coding sequence is TGTGCCAGTAGTCCCTCTCGGACGGTTTCCTATGGCTACACCTTC. Translated, it gives CASSPSRTVSYGYTF. The V gene is TRBV19, the J gene TRBJ1-2; no firm D call. The germline V gene encodes CDR1 LNHDA and CDR2 SQIVND (reference sequence). Trimming shortened V by 5 bases and J by 4 bases, and 17 bases separated the two germline ends. The CDR3 contains 15 residues.

As DNA, the CDR3 is TGTGCCAGCGGTCAACCGGGACAGGGGTCCTACGAGCAGTACTTC. Amino acid sequence: CASGQPGQGSYEQYF. This chain connects TRBV6-6 to TRBJ2-7; the match to TRBD1 covers 10 bases. CDR1 is MNHNY, CDR2 SVGAGI, per germline (reference sequence). The CDR3 length is 15 residues. V lost 8 bases to trimming and J lost 1 base; unmatched junction nucleotides: 8.

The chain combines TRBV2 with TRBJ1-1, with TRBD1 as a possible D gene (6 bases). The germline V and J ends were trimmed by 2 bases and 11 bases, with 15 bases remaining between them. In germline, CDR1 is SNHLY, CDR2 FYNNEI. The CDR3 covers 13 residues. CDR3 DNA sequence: TGTGCCAGCAGTGAATACAGGGAGACTGGGGCTTTCTTT. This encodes CASSEYRETGAFF.

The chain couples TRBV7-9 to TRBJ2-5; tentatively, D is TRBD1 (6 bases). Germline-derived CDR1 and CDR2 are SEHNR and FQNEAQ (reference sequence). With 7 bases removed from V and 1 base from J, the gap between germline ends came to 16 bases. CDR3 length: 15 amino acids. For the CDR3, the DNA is TGTGCCAGCATCCTAGACGGCAGGGGCCAAGAGACCCAGTACTTC. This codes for CASILDGRGQETQYF.

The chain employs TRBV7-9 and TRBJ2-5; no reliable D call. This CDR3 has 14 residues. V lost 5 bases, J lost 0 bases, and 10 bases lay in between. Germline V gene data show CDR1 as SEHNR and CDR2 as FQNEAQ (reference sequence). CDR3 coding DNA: TGTGCCAGCAGCCCATCGACACACCAAGAGACCCAGTACTTC. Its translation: CASSPSTHQETQYF.

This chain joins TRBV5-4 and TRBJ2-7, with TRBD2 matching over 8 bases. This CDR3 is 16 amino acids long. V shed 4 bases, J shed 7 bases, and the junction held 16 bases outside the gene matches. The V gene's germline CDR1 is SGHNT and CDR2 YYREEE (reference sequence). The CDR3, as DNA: TGTGCCAGCAGCCGGGAGGGGGACGGACACTCTCGGGAGCAGTACTTC. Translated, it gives CASSREGDGHSREQYF. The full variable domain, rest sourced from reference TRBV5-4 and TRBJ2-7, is ETGVTQSPTHLIKTRGQQVTLRCSSQSGHNTVSWYQQALGQGPQFIFQYYREEENGRGNFPPRFSGLQFPNYSSELNVNALELDDSALYLCASSREGDGHSREQYFGPGTRLTVT.

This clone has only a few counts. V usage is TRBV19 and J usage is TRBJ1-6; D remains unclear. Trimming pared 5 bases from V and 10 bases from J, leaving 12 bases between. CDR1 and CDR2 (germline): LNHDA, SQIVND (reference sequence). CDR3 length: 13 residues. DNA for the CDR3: TGTGCCAGTAGTCCAATCGCTCAGTCACCCCTCCACTTT. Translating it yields CASSPIAQSPLHF.

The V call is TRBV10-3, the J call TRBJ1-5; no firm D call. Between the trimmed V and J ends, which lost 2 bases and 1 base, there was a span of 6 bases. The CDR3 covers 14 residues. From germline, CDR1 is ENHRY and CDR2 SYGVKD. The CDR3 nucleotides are TGTGCCATCAGTGAGGAAAGGAGCAATCAGCCCCAGCATTTT. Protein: CAISEERSNQPQHF.

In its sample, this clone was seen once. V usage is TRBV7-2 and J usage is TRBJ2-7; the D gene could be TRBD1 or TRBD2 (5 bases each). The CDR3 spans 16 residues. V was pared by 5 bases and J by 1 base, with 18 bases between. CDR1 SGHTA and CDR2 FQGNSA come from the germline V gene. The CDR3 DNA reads TGTGCCAGCAGCCCTGGGGCCGGGACCGATTCCTACGAGCAGTACTTC. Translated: CASSPGAGTDSYEQYF.